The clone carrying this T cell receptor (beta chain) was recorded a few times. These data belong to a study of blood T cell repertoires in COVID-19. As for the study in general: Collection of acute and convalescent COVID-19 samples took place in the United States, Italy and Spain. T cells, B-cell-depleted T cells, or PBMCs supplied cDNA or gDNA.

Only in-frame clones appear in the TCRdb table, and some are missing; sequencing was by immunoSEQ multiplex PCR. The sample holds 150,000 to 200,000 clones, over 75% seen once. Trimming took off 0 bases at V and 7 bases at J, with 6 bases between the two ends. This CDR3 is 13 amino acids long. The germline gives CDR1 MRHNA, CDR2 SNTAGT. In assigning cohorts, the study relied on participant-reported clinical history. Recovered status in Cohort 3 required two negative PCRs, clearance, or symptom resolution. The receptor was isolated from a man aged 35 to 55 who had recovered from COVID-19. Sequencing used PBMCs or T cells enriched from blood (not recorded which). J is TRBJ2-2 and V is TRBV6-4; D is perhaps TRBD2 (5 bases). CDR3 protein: CASSDSEVGELFF. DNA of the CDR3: TGTGCCAGCAGTGACTCGGAGGTCGGGGAGCTGTTTTTT.